This T cell receptor (beta chain) comes out of a study of blood T cell repertoires in COVID-19. Study background: T cells, B-cell-depleted T cells, or PBMCs provided the cDNA or gDNA that served as material.

Per the study methods: How many nucleated cells were present was estimated from reference gene primer amplification. The method was immunoSEQ multiplex PCR; TCRdb's version includes in-frame clones alone and lacks a portion of them. V, J and clone size derive from that table, while D and trimming were established from the DNA sequence. The sample shows under 250,000 clones, roughly 80% of them seen only once. This CDR3 region has 15 residues. The germline CDR1 and CDR2 sequences are LNHDA and SQIVND (reference sequence). Germline trimming cut 2 bases from V and 0 bases from J; bases unmatched to any gene: 1.

What was sequenced was peripheral blood. The receptor was derived from a woman between 65 and 79 years old with acute or convalescent COVID-19. The rearrangement uses TRBV19 and TRBJ2-7; 10 bases agree with TRBD2. CDR3 region: CASSISSGSSYEQYF. The CDR3 DNA reads as TGTGCCAGTAGTATATCTAGCGGGAGCTCCTACGAGCAGTACTTC.